These 22 T cell receptor beta chains were sequenced from one sample in a study of blood T cell repertoires in COVID-19. The table came from immunoSEQ multiplex PCR; TCRdb's copy has only in-frame clones and leaves some out. Counted here are 200,000 to 250,000 clones, 87% occurring once; the ten biggest clones make up more than 10%. Sequencing was carried out using PBMCs or T cells enriched from blood (not recorded which). These receptors were obtained from a man aged 25-45 years who had recovered from COVID-19.

The genes are TRBV5-8 and TRBJ2-3; D may be TRBD2 (6 bases). This CDR3 is 18 amino acids long. Germline assignment: CDR1 SGHTS and CDR2 YDEGEE. V was clipped by 5 bases and J by 1 base, with 23 bases between them. CDR3 coding DNA: TGTGCCAGCAGGTCAGCCCCGGGAGCCCAATGGGGCACAGATACGCAGTATTTT. This encodes CASRSAPGAQWGTDTQYF.

The chain employs TRBV6-5 and TRBJ1-5; unclear D gene. Trimming left V 6 bases short and J 2 bases short, with 11 bases between. Per germline, CDR1 MNHEY and CDR2 SVGAGI. CDR3 length: 14 amino acids. The CDR3 DNA sequence: TGTGCCAGCAGCAGGTCCGGGGGCAATCAGCCCCAGCATTTT. This translates into CASSRSGGNQPQHF.

This clone was counted only a few times. This rearrangement joins TRBV7-2 to TRBJ2-7, with D maybe TRBD2 (5 bases). V shed 6 bases and J shed 2 bases, with 11 bases lying between them. In germline, CDR1 is SGHTA, CDR2 FQGNSA. CDR3 size: 13 residues. CDR3 DNA: TGTGCCAGCAGTAATGGGAGAACCTACGAGCAGTACTTC. Protein: CASSNGRTYEQYF.

V gene TRBV20-1 combines with J gene TRBJ2-1, with D unclear. Trimming left V 3 bases short and J 6 bases short, with 9 bases between. The CDR3 length is 12 residues. CDR1 is DFQATT, CDR2 SNEGSKA, per germline (reference sequence). As DNA, the CDR3 is TGCAGTGCTAGTGATTACGGCAATGAGCAGTTCTTC. Its protein product is CSASDYGNEQFF.

The V gene is TRBV19, the J gene TRBJ2-7, with 9 bases identical to TRBD1. The V gene end was trimmed by 4 bases and the J gene end by 3 bases; junction bases not matched to a gene: 10. CDR3 length: 16 amino acids. The germline CDR1 and CDR2 sequences are LNHDA and SQIVND (reference sequence). This CDR3 reads CASSSTPGQGNYEQYF. In nucleotides, the CDR3 is TGTGCCAGTAGTAGTACCCCGGGACAGGGAAACTACGAGCAGTACTTC.

CDR3 amino acids: CASSVPGEQYF. For the CDR3, the DNA is TGTGCCAGTAGTGTTCCGGGCGAGCAGTACTTC. The chain links TRBV19 to TRBJ2-7; D not certain. This CDR3 region has 11 residues. Germline values: CDR1 LNHDA, CDR2 SQIVND (reference sequence). Trimming removed 5 bases at V and 6 bases at J, with 8 bases between.

In DNA form, the CDR3 reads TGTGCCAGCAGCTCATATGGACAGGGGAGAACTGAAGCTTTCTTT. Translation gives CASSSYGQGRTEAFF. The chain links TRBV5-8 to TRBJ1-1, with TRBD1 identical over 9 bases. The CDR3 is made up of 15 amino acids. The trim removed 3 bases at V and 5 bases at J, leaving 8 bases unmatched. Germline V gene sequence: CDR1 SGHTS, CDR2 YDEGEE.

This chain uses TRBV3-1 (or the pseudogene TRBV3-2) with TRBJ1-1, with no clear D. Between the trimmed V and J ends, which lost 4 bases and 1 base, there was a span of 10 bases. CDR1 LGHDT and CDR2 YNNKEL come from the germline V gene (reference sequence). The CDR3 consists of 14 residues. The CDR3 spells CASSPQTTNTEAFF. CDR3 in DNA: TGTGCCAGCAGCCCACAGACAACGAACACTGAAGCTTTCTTT.

The chain employs TRBV2 and TRBJ2-1; D might be TRBD1 (7 bases). The germline V gene encodes CDR1 SNHLY and CDR2 FYNNEI. The CDR3 has 13 residues. The ends were cut back, 6 bases at V and 6 bases at J, with 12 bases in the middle. The CDR3 protein is CASSPQGGNEQFF. CDR3 coding DNA: TGTGCCAGCAGCCCCCAGGGGGGCAATGAGCAGTTCTTC.

The V call is TRBV29-1, the J call TRBJ2-3; D perhaps matches TRBD2 (6 bases). Per the germline V gene, CDR1 is SQVTM and CDR2 is ANQGSEA. Trimming removed 4 bases at V and 6 bases at J, with 11 bases between. The CDR3 is made up of 12 amino acids. CDR3 in DNA: TGCAGCGTTGCGGCTCGGGGGGATACGCAGTATTTT. Translation: CSVAARGDTQYF.

The chain links TRBV19 to TRBJ2-7, with 7 bases fitting TRBD2. Germline V gives CDR1 LNHDA, CDR2 SQIVND (reference sequence). V gave up 7 bases and J gave up 4 bases; unmatched junction bases: 1. The CDR3 covers 11 residues. CDR3 protein: CASTSGYEQYF. The DNA for the CDR3 is TGTGCCAGTACTAGCGGTTACGAGCAGTACTTC.

This clone was seen a handful of times. The genes are TRBV6-5 and TRBJ1-4, with 8 bases lining up with TRBD1. CDR3 length: 16 residues. Germline V gives CDR1 MNHEY, CDR2 SVGAGI. Trimming at V came to 0 bases and at J to 5 bases, leaving 5 bases not matched to a gene. Here the CDR3 reads CASSYSRRTGNEKLFF. As DNA, the CDR3 is TGTGCCAGCAGTTACTCGAGGAGGACAGGGAATGAAAAACTGTTTTTT.

Notes on this clone: Other DNA sequences of this sample code for an identical CDR3. The chain uses TRBV4-2 and TRBJ1-1; D is uncertain. The CDR3 loop spans 14 amino acids. Germline loops: CDR1 LGHNA, CDR2 YNFKEQ. The germline V and J ends were trimmed by 0 bases and 1 base, with 6 bases remaining between them. In DNA form, the CDR3 reads TGTGCCAGCAGCCAAGATTGGGCGAACACTGAAGCTTTCTTT. It is translated as CASSQDWANTEAFF.

The chain employs TRBV12-3 or TRBV12-4 and TRBJ2-3; D is unclear. The CDR3 is made up of 12 amino acids. Trimming took 5 bases from V and 6 from J, leaving 9 bases between them. The CDR3 reads CASSITRDTQYF. CDR3 in DNA: TGTGCCAGCAGTATAACCAGGGATACGCAGTATTTT.

The chain joins TRBV21-1 to TRBJ2-5; the table's D gene call, TRBD1, was not cross checked with the DNA. TRBV21-1 corresponds to a pseudogene. The CDR3 spans 18 residues. CDR3 residues: CASSKVRTGAHPKETQYF. The CDR3 nucleotides are TGTGCCAGCAGCAAAGTTCGGACAGGGGCGCATCCGAAAGAGACCCAGTACTTC.

The chain couples TRBV6-6 to TRBJ2-7; 9 nucleotides agree with TRBD1. CDR1 MNHNY and CDR2 SVGAGI come from the germline V gene (reference sequence). The CDR3 length is 15 residues. V was pared by 0 bases and J by 0 bases, with 0 bases of the junction left unmatched. The CDR3 DNA reads TGTGCCAGCAGTTACTCGGGACAGGGCTCCTACGAGCAGTACTTC. Amino acids: CASSYSGQGSYEQYF.

A few counts support this clone. The rearrangement links TRBV3-1 (or the pseudogene TRBV3-2) to TRBJ2-1, with a tentative D call TRBD1 (5 bases). From germline, CDR1 is LGHDT and CDR2 YNNKEL (reference sequence). V was shortened by 3 bases and J by 8 bases, with 20 bases between the two germline ends. The CDR3 extends over 16 amino acids. The CDR3 loop reads CASSQPLDSLGDEQFF. The DNA for the CDR3 is TGTGCCAGCAGCCAGCCTCTAGACTCTTTAGGGGATGAGCAGTTCTTC.

The chain uses TRBV19 and TRBJ1-6, with TRBD1 matching over 7 bases. This CDR3 region has 16 residues. Germline assignment: CDR1 LNHDA and CDR2 SQIVND (reference sequence). The trim removed 2 bases at V and 6 bases at J, leaving 7 bases unmatched. Written as DNA, the CDR3 is TGTGCCAGTAGTATAACCGGGACAGTAGTTAATTCACCCCTCCACTTT. Amino acids: CASSITGTVVNSPLHF.

The genes are TRBV7-2 and TRBJ2-7; TRBD2 matches at 7 bases. Germline V gene lookup returns CDR1 SGHTA and CDR2 FQGNSA. The CDR3 totals 16 residues. With 4 bases clipped from V and 4 bases from J, the junction kept 13 bases outside the gene matches. CDR3 coding DNA: TGTGCCAGCAGCTCCCGCGGGAGAGGGGCCTTGTACGAGCAGTACTTC. Amino acids: CASSSRGRGALYEQYF.

The chain carries TRBV2 and TRBJ1-5, with 10 bases matching TRBD1. V lost 2 bases and J lost 4; bases outside the gene matches: 11. The CDR3 loop spans 18 amino acids. Germline CDR1 and CDR2: SNHLY and FYNNEI. The CDR3 is CASSEPVERQGANQPQHF. CDR3 coding DNA: TGTGCCAGCAGTGAACCCGTAGAGCGACAGGGGGCAAATCAGCCCCAGCATTTT. The full variable domain, completed using reference TRBV2 and TRBJ1-5, is EPEVTQTPSHQVTQMGQEVILRCVPISNHLYFYWYRQILGQKVEFLVSFYNNEISEKSEIFDDQFSVERPDGSNFTLKIRSTKLEDSAMYFCASSEPVERQGANQPQHFGDGTRLSIL.

The CDR3 spells CASSLGTLENIQYF. The CDR3 nucleotides read TGTGCCAGCAGCTTGGGCACACTAGAAAACATTCAGTACTTC. V is TRBV5-4 and J is TRBJ2-4, with D perhaps matching TRBD2 (5 bases). Germline V lookup: CDR1 SGHNT, CDR2 YYREEE (reference sequence). The germline V and J ends were trimmed by 0 bases and 5 bases, with 9 bases remaining between them. This CDR3 comprises 14 residues.

The chain links TRBV24-1 to TRBJ1-2; D unclear. The CDR3 loop spans 15 amino acids. V shed 4 bases and J shed 8 bases, with 19 bases lying between them. Germline V gene data show CDR1 as KGHDR and CDR2 as SFDVKD. This chain's CDR3 is CATSDTRRGFGGYTF. The CDR3 DNA is TGTGCCACCAGTGACACGCGCCGAGGCTTCGGAGGCTACACCTTC.